The entry below describes one TCR beta chain. Its cognate antigen is unknown. This sample was taken from a study of cytomegalovirus exposure and HLA in healthy donors. Study outcomes and limitations: As a later analysis showed, a missense DCLRE1C variant was linked to trimming of TCR beta V- and J-genes.

The primer mix had 60 Vbeta and 13 Jbeta primers. The assay was immunoSEQ multiplex PCR, and TCRdb's table has in-frame clones only and misses some. The sample has about 160,000 clones, 70% to 80% seen once. Germline CDR1 reads LNHDA; CDR2 reads SQIVND (reference sequence). The CDR3 length is 13 residues. Trimming took 8 bases from V and 1 from J, leaving 11 bases between them. The chain links TRBV19 to TRBJ1-1; D unclear. This TCR came from a male donor in good health and CMV-seronegative. The sequencing sample was made of PBMCs. The chain's CDR3 is CASGRTANTEAFF. For the CDR3, the DNA is TGTGCCAGTGGGCGAACAGCGAACACTGAAGCTTTCTTT.